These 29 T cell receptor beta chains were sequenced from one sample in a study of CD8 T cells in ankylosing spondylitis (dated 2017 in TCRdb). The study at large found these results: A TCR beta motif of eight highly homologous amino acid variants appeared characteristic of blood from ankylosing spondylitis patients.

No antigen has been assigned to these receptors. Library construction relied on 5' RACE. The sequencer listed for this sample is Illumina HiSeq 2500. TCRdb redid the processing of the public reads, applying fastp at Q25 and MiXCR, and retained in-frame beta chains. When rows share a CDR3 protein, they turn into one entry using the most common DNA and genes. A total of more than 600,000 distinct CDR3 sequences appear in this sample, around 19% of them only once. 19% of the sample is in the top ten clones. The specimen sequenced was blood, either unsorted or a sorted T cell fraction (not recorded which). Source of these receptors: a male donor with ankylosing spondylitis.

CDR3 residues: CASSVVGTGDEQYF. For the CDR3, the DNA is TGTGCCAGCAGCGTAGTTGGGACAGGGGACGAGCAGTACTTC. The chain has TRBV9 and TRBJ2-7; 10 bases align to TRBD1. The CDR3 length is 14 residues. Per germline, CDR1 SGDLS and CDR2 YYNGEE. J was trimmed by 5 bases and V by 0 bases; bases with no gene match: 2.

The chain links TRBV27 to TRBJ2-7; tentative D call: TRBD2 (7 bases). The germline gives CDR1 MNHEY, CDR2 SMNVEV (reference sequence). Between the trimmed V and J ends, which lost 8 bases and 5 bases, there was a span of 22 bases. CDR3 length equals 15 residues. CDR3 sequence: CASHETSRGAHEQYF. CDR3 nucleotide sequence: TGTGCCAGCCACGAAACCTCACGGGGGGCCCACGAGCAGTACTTC.

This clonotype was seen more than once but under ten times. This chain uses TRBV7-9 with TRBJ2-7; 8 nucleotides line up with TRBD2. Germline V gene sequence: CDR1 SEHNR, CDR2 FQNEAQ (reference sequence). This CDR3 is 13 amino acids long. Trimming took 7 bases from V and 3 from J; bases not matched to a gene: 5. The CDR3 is CASTPGTSYEQYF. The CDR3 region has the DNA TGTGCCAGCACCCCCGGGACTAGCTACGAGCAGTACTTC.

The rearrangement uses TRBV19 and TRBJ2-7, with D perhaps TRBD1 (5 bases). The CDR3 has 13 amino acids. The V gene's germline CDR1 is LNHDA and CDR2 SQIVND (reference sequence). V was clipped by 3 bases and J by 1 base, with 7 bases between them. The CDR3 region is CASSIRQSYEQYF. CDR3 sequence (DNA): TGTGCCAGTAGTATTCGACAGTCCTACGAGCAGTACTTC.

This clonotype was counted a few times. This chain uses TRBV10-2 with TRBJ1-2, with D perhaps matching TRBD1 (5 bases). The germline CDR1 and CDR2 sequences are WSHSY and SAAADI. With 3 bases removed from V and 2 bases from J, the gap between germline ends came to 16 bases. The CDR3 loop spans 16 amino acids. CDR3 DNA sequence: TGCGCCAGCAGTGATACAGGTCCAGGAGCAAACTATGGCTACACCTTC. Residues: CASSDTGPGANYGYTF.

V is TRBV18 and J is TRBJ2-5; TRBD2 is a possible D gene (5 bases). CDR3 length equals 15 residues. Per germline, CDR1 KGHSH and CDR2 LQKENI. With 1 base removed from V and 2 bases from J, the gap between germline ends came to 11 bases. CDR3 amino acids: CASSPRASPQETQYF. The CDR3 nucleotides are TGTGCCAGCTCACCACGGGCTAGCCCACAAGAGACCCAGTACTTC.

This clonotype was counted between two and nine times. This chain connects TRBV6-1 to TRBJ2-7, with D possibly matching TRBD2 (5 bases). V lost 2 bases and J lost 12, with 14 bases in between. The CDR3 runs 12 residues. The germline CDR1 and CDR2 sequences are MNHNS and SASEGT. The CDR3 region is CASSEYRRQWYF. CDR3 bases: TGTGCCAGCAGTGAATATCGGAGGCAGTGGTACTTC.

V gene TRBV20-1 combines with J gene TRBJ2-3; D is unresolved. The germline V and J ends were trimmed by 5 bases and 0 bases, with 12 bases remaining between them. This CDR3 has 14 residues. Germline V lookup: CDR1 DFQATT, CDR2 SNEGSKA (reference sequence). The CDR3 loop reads CSALGYSSTDTQYF. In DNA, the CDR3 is TGCAGTGCTCTAGGTTATAGTAGCACAGATACGCAGTATTTT.

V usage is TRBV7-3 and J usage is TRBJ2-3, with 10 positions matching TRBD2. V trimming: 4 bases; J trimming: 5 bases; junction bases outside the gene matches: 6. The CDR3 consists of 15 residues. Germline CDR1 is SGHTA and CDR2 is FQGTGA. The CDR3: CASSSPAGGKDTQYF. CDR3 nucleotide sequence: TGTGCCAGCAGCTCCCCAGCGGGAGGGAAAGATACGCAGTATTTT. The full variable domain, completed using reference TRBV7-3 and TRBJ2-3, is GAGVSQTPSNKVTEKGKYVELRCDPISGHTALYWYRQSLGQGPEFLIYFQGTGAADDSGLPNDRFFAVRPEGSVSTLKIQRTERGDSAVYLCASSSPAGGKDTQYFGPGTRLTVL.

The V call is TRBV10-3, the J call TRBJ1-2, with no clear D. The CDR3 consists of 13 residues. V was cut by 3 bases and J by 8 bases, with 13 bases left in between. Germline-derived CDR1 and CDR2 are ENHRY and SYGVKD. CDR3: CAISEGITEGYTF. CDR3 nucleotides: TGTGCCATCAGTGAAGGCATAACAGAGGGCTACACCTTC.

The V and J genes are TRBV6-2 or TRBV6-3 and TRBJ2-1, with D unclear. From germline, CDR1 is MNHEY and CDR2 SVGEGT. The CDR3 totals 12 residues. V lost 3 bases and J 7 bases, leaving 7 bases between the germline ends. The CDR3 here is CASSYWVNEQFF. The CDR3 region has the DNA TGTGCCAGCAGTTATTGGGTGAATGAGCAGTTCTTC.

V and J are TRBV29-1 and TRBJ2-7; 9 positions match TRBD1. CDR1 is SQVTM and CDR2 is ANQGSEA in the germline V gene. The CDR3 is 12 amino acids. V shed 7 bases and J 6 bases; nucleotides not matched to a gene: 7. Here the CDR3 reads CSGRTGVGEQYF. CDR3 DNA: TGCAGCGGGAGGACAGGGGTGGGCGAGCAGTACTTC.

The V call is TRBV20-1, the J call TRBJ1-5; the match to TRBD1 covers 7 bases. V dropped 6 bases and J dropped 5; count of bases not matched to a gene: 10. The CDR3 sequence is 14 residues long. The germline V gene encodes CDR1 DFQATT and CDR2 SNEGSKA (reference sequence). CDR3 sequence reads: CSAAPDRSHQPQHF. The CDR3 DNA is TGCAGTGCCGCGCCGGACAGGAGCCATCAGCCCCAGCATTTT.

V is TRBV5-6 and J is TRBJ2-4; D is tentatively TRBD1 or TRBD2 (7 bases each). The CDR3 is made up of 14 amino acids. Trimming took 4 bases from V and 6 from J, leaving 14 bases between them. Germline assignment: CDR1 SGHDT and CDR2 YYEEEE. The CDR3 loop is CASSLQGGRNIQYF. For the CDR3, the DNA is TGTGCCAGCAGCCTTCAGGGGGGGAGAAACATTCAGTACTTC.

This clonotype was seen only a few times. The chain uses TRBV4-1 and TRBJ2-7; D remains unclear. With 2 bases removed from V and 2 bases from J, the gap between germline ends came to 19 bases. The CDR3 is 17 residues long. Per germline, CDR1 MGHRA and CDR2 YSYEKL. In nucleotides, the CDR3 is TGCGCCAGCAGCCAATTACATGGGATCGTAACCACCTACGAGCAGTACTTC. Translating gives CASSQLHGIVTTYEQYF.

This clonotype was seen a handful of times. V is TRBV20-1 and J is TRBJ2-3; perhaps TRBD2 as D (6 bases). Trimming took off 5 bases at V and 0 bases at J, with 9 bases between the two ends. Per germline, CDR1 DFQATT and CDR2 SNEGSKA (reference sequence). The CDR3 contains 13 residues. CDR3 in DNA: TGCAGTGCTGGCGGGGCGAGCACAGATACGCAGTATTTT. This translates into CSAGGASTDTQYF.

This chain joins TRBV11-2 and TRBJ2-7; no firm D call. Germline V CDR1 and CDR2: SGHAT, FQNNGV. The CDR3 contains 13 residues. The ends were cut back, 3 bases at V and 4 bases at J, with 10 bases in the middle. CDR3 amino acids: CASSFLQLYEQYF. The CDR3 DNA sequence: TGTGCCAGCAGCTTTTTACAGCTTTACGAGCAGTACTTC.

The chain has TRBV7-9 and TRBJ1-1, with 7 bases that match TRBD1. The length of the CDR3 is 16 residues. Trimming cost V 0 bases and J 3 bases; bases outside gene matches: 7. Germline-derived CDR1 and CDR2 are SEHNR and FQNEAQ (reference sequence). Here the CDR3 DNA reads TGTGCCAGCAGCTTAGCTGGACTCAGGGGGGACACTGAAGCTTTCTTT. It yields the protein CASSLAGLRGDTEAFF. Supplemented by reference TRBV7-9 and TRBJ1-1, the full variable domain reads DTGVSQNPRHKITKRGQNVTFRCDPISEHNRLYWYRQTLGQGPEFLTYFQNEAQLEKSRLLSDRFSAERPKGSFSTLEIQRTEQGDSAMYLCASSLAGLRGDTEAFFGQGTRLTVV.

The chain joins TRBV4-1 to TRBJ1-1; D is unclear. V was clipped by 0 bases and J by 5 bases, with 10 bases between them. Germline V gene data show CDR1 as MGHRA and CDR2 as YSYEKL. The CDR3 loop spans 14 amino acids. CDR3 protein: CASSQEMGGTEAFF. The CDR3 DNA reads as TGCGCCAGCAGCCAAGAAATGGGTGGTACTGAAGCTTTCTTT.

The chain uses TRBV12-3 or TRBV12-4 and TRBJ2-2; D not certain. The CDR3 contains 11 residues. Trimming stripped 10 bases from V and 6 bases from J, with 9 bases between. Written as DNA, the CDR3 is TGTGCCACGACCCTCGCCGGGGAGCTGTTTTTT. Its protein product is CATTLAGELFF.

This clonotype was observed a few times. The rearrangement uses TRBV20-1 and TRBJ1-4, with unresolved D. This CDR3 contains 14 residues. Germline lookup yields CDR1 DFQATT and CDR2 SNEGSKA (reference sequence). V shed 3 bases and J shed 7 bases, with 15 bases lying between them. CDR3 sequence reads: CSASGTEGGEKLFF. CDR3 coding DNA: TGCAGTGCTAGTGGTACGGAGGGCGGTGAAAAACTGTTTTTT.

The DNA for the CDR3 is TGCAGCGTTGAAGGTACAGGGCTCCCCAATGAGCAGTTCTTC. As protein: CSVEGTGLPNEQFF. This rearrangement joins TRBV29-1 to TRBJ2-1; possible D gene TRBD1, 6 bases. Germline CDR1 and CDR2: SQVTM and ANQGSEA. V gave up 1 base and J gave up 6 bases, with 13 bases separating them. The CDR3 runs 14 residues.

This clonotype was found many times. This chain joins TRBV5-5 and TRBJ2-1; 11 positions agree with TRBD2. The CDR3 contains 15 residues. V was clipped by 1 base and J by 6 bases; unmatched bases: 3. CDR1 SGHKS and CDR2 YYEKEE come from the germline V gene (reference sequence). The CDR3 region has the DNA TGTGCCAGCAGCTTGTTCCTAGCGGGGGGCAATGAGCAGTTCTTC. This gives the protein CASSLFLAGGNEQFF.

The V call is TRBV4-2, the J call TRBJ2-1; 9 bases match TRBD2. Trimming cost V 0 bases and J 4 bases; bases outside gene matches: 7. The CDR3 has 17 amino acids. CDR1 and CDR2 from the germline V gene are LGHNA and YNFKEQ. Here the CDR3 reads CASSQDFGLAGYNEQFF. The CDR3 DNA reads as TGTGCCAGCAGCCAAGATTTTGGTCTAGCGGGATACAATGAGCAGTTCTTC.

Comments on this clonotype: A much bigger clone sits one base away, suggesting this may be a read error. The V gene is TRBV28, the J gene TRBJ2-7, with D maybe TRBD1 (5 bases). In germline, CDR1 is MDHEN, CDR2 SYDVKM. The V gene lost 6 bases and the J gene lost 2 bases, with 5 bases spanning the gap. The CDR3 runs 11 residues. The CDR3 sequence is CASRDTYEQYF. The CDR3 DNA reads TGTGCCAGCAGGGACACCTACGAGCAGTACTTC. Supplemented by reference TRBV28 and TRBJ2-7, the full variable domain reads DVKVTQSSRYLVKRTGEKVFLECVQDMDHENMFWYRQDPGLGLRLIYFSYDVKMKEKGDIPEGYSVSREKKERFSLILESASTNQTSMYLCASRDTYEQYFGPGTRLTVT.

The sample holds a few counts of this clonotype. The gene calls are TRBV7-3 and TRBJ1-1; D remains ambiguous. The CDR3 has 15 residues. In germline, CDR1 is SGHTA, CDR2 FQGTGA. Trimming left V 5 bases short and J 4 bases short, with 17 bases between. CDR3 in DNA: TGTGCCAGCAGCACCACGCCGGGTCCGGGCACTGAAGCTTTCTTT. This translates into CASSTTPGPGTEAFF.

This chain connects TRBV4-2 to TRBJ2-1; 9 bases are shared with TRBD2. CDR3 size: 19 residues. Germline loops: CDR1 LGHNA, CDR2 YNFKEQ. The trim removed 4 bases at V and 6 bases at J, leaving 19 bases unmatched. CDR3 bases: TGTGCCAGCAGCCCGGGACTAGCTGTGTCCATCGTGGTCGTCAATGAGCAGTTCTTC. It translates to CASSPGLAVSIVVVNEQFF.

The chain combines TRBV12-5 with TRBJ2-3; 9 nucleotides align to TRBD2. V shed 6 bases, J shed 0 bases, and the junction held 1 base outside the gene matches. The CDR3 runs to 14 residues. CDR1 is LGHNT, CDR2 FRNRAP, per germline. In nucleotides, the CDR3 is TGTGCTAGTGGAACTAGCGGGAGCACAGATACGCAGTATTTT. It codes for CASGTSGSTDTQYF.

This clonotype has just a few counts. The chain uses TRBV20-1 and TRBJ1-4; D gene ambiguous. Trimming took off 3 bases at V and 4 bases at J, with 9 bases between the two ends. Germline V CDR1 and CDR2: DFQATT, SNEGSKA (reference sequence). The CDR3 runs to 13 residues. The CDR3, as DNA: TGCAGTGCTAGTGAGCAGATTAATGAAAAACTGTTTTTT. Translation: CSASEQINEKLFF.